This TCR beta chain was recorded in a study of T cells after yellow fever vaccination. This clonotype was picked up many times. TCRdb independently ran MiXCR on the 5' RACE reads; one entry per CDR3 protein. The sample has over 250,000 distinct CDR3 sequences, approximately 4% seen once. The sample was PBMCs, taken 5 days after the yellow fever booster vaccination. This TCR was recovered from a man younger than 30 who received the YFV17D yellow fever vaccine.

CDR3 residues: CASSPVGGAADTQYF. The CDR3 DNA sequence: TGTGCCAGCAGCCCAGTCGGGGGGGCGGCAGATACGCAGTATTTT. The chain is built from TRBV7-6 and TRBJ2-3; TRBD2 matches 8 bases. From germline, CDR1 is SGHVS and CDR2 FNYEAQ. The CDR3 has 15 residues. J was trimmed by 4 bases and V by 5 bases; bases with no gene match: 8.